These T cell receptor beta chains were read from a single sample in a study of blood T cell repertoires in COVID-19. Sequencing was performed with immunoSEQ multiplex PCR; in TCRdb, only in-frame clones are kept and a portion is missing. The sample has roughly 250,000 clones; nearly 90% are singletons. Specimen: peripheral blood. The receptors stem from a woman aged 40 to 50 who had recovered from COVID-19. The CDR3 runs from the conserved cysteine through the conserved F or W. The order of the fields is D gene, J gene, clone size, V gene, CDR3 DNA, CDR3 protein. A D gene is named only where the DNA matches it firmly. Clone size is shown for a subset of rows, as once, few, many or a class of expanded clone.

D gene: TRBD2
J gene: TRBJ2-3
clone size: few
V gene: TRBV7-9
CDR3 DNA: TGTGCCAGCAGCCCCTCGGGCGGGAGGGTAGATACGCAGTATTTT
CDR3 protein: CASSPSGGRVDTQYF

D gene: NA
J gene: TRBJ1-2
clone size: NA
V gene: TRBV2
CDR3 DNA: TGTGCCACCCCTACAAGCAAGGGGCAGAGCTATGGCTACACCTTC
CDR3 protein: CATPTSKGQSYGYTF

D gene: TRBD1
J gene: TRBJ2-1
clone size: NA
V gene: TRBV6-5
CDR3 DNA: TGTGCCAGCGGAAAAACAGGGACAGGAGTCGGTGAGCAGTTCTTC
CDR3 protein: CASGKTGTGVGEQFF

D gene: TRBD2
J gene: TRBJ2-7
clone size: few
V gene: TRBV5-1
CDR3 DNA: TGCGCCAGCTCAACTAGCGGGGCGAGCTACGAGCAGTACTTC
CDR3 protein: CASSTSGASYEQYF

D gene: TRBD2
J gene: TRBJ2-7
clone size: NA
V gene: TRBV11-3
CDR3 DNA: TGTGCCAGCAGCTTAGCCCGCGGGGGGGGTCCCTACGAGCAGTACTTC
CDR3 protein: CASSLARGGGPYEQYF

D gene: NA
J gene: TRBJ2-6
clone size: NA
V gene: TRBV4-3
CDR3 DNA: TGCGCCAGCAGCCAAGTCGGAGGAGTTGGGGCCAACGTCCTGACTTTC
CDR3 protein: CASSQVGGVGANVLTF

D gene: TRBD2
J gene: TRBJ2-5
clone size: NA
V gene: TRBV6-2/TRBV6-3
CDR3 DNA: TGTGCCAGCAGTTACCCCGGACTAGCGGGAGCCCCAAGAGAGACCCAGTACTTC
CDR3 protein: CASSYPGLAGAPRETQYF

D gene: NA
J gene: TRBJ1-6
clone size: NA
V gene: TRBV7-9
CDR3 DNA: TGTGCCAGCAGCTGGACAGATTATAATTCACCCCTCCACTTT
CDR3 protein: CASSWTDYNSPLHF

D gene: NA
J gene: TRBJ1-5
clone size: NA
V gene: TRBV6-5
CDR3 DNA: TGTGCCAGCAGTCCCGACGGCGGGGATCAGCCCCAGCATTTT
CDR3 protein: CASSPDGGDQPQHF

D gene: TRBD1
J gene: TRBJ2-7
clone size: few
V gene: TRBV5-1
CDR3 DNA: TGCGCCAGCAGCTCCGGACAGGTCCTCTCCTACGAGCAGTACTTC
CDR3 protein: CASSSGQVLSYEQYF

D gene: NA
J gene: TRBJ1-2
clone size: NA
V gene: TRBV7-2
CDR3 DNA: TGTGCCAGCAGCTTAGAGGCCAGGGTATATGGCTACACCTTC
CDR3 protein: CASSLEARVYGYTF

D gene: NA
J gene: TRBJ2-7
clone size: NA
V gene: TRBV10-3
CDR3 DNA: TGTGCCATTTCGGCAGGATACGAGCAGTACTTC
CDR3 protein: CAISAGYEQYF

D gene: TRBD1
J gene: TRBJ1-2
clone size: NA
V gene: TRBV20-1
CDR3 DNA: TGCAGTGCTAGTCGAGGGACAGGGGGCTACACCTTC
CDR3 protein: CSASRGTGGYTF

D gene: NA
J gene: TRBJ2-1
clone size: NA
V gene: TRBV7-2
CDR3 DNA: TGTGCCAGCAGCTTGGAAGGACAGACCTACAATGAGCAGTTCTTC
CDR3 protein: CASSLEGQTYNEQFF

D gene: TRBD1
J gene: TRBJ2-2
clone size: NA
V gene: TRBV7-2
CDR3 DNA: TGTGCCAGCAGCTCGACAGGGGTGGGCACCGGGGAGCTGTTTTTT
CDR3 protein: CASSSTGVGTGELFF

D gene: TRBD2
J gene: TRBJ2-7
clone size: once
V gene: TRBV5-8
CDR3 DNA: TGTGCCATTGGCTTAGCGGGAGGGCCGCGCGAGCAGTACTTC
CDR3 protein: CAIGLAGGPREQYF

D gene: TRBD2
J gene: TRBJ2-1
clone size: NA
V gene: TRBV5-1
CDR3 DNA: TGCGCCAGCAGCTTGGAGGGACTAGCGGGGGTTAATGAGCAGTTCTTC
CDR3 protein: CASSLEGLAGVNEQFF

D gene: NA
J gene: TRBJ1-1
clone size: NA
V gene: TRBV7-9
CDR3 DNA: TGTGCCAGCAGCTTAGGAGATAGTGAAGCTTTCTTT
CDR3 protein: CASSLGDSEAFF

D gene: NA
J gene: TRBJ1-2
clone size: NA
V gene: TRBV19
CDR3 DNA: TGTGCCAGTAGTCGGACAGCTTCTAACTATGGCTACACCTTC
CDR3 protein: CASSRTASNYGYTF

D gene: NA
J gene: TRBJ2-3
clone size: once
V gene: TRBV27
CDR3 DNA: TGTGCCAGCAGTTTAGCGGCAGGGTTTCCAGATACGCAGTATTTT
CDR3 protein: CASSLAAGFPDTQYF

D gene: NA
J gene: TRBJ2-1
clone size: NA
V gene: TRBV6-2/TRBV6-3
CDR3 DNA: TGTGCCAGCAGTTACCAAGGTGCTGGCGGGGCGGTCGCTGAGCAGTTCTTC
CDR3 protein: CASSYQGAGGAVAEQFF

D gene: NA
J gene: TRBJ2-2
clone size: NA
V gene: TRBV6-6
CDR3 DNA: TGTGCCAGCACTCACCAGCCGGGGGAAAACACCGGGGAGCTGTTTTTT
CDR3 protein: CASTHQPGENTGELFF

D gene: TRBD1
J gene: TRBJ2-1
clone size: NA
V gene: TRBV19
CDR3 DNA: TGTGCCAGTAGGGACAGGGGGCGCAATGAGCAGTTCTTC
CDR3 protein: CASRDRGRNEQFF

D gene: NA
J gene: TRBJ1-5
clone size: NA
V gene: TRBV19
CDR3 DNA: TGTGCCAGTAGTATAGAAAGCCGCCACAATCAGCCCCAGCATTTT
CDR3 protein: CASSIESRHNQPQHF

D gene: NA
J gene: TRBJ2-2
clone size: NA
V gene: TRBV19
CDR3 DNA: TGTGCCAGTAGCCCGAGGGGGGGCTCGAACACCGGGGAGCTGTTTTTT
CDR3 protein: CASSPRGGSNTGELFF

D gene: TRBD2
J gene: TRBJ2-2
clone size: once
V gene: TRBV7-2
CDR3 DNA: TGTGCCAGCAGCGCCGGGACTAGCTGGACCGGGGAGCTGTTTTTT
CDR3 protein: CASSAGTSWTGELFF

D gene: NA
J gene: TRBJ1-5
clone size: NA
V gene: TRBV10-3
CDR3 DNA: TGTGCCATCAGTGAGTCGAGCAGGGTAGGTCAGCCCCAGCATTTT
CDR3 protein: CAISESSRVGQPQHF

D gene: TRBD1
J gene: TRBJ1-6
clone size: NA
V gene: TRBV27
CDR3 DNA: TGTGCCAGCAGAAGGGGACAGGGGGCCTATAATTCACCCCTCCACTTT
CDR3 protein: CASRRGQGAYNSPLHF

D gene: NA
J gene: TRBJ2-3
clone size: NA
V gene: TRBV6-5
CDR3 DNA: TGTGCCAGCAGCCCCGGACTGCACACAGATACGCAGTATTTT
CDR3 protein: CASSPGLHTDTQYF

D gene: TRBD2
J gene: TRBJ2-3
clone size: NA
V gene: TRBV11-2
CDR3 DNA: TGTGCCAGCAGCTCTCTTCATAACCGAGCGGGGGCGGCAGATACGCAGTATTTT
CDR3 protein: CASSSLHNRAGAADTQYF

D gene: TRBD1
J gene: TRBJ2-1
clone size: NA
V gene: TRBV7-6
CDR3 DNA: TGTGCCAGCAGCTTAGGCAGGGGGCCCTACAATGAGCAGTTCTTC
CDR3 protein: CASSLGRGPYNEQFF

D gene: TRBD1
J gene: TRBJ1-5
clone size: once
V gene: TRBV5-1
CDR3 DNA: TGCGCCAGCAGCTTGGAAGGGGGCGCGAGCAATCAGCCCCAGCATTTT
CDR3 protein: CASSLEGGASNQPQHF

D gene: NA
J gene: TRBJ1-6
clone size: NA
V gene: TRBV5-1
CDR3 DNA: TGCGCCAGCAGCCCCGGAGGGGCCGGCTCACCCCTCCACTTT
CDR3 protein: CASSPGGAGSPLHF

D gene: TRBD1
J gene: TRBJ1-5
clone size: NA
V gene: TRBV12-3/TRBV12-4
CDR3 DNA: TGTGCCAGCAGACACAGGGGGCGTCAGCCCCAGCATTTT
CDR3 protein: CASRHRGRQPQHF

D gene: NA
J gene: TRBJ1-1
clone size: NA
V gene: TRBV11-2
CDR3 DNA: TGTGCCAGCAGCTTACGGGGTCTTCGATCCGAAGCTTTCTTT
CDR3 protein: CASSLRGLRSEAFF

D gene: TRBD1
J gene: TRBJ1-2
clone size: NA
V gene: TRBV7-9
CDR3 DNA: TGTGCCAGCAGCCCCAGTGCAGCAGGGGGCCGTGGCTACACCTTC
CDR3 protein: CASSPSAAGGRGYTF

D gene: TRBD1
J gene: TRBJ1-6
clone size: NA
V gene: TRBV5-8
CDR3 DNA: TGTGCCAGCAGCTTGGACAGGGGGCTCGAGAGCTCCTATAATTCACCCCTCCACTTT
CDR3 protein: CASSLDRGLESSYNSPLHF